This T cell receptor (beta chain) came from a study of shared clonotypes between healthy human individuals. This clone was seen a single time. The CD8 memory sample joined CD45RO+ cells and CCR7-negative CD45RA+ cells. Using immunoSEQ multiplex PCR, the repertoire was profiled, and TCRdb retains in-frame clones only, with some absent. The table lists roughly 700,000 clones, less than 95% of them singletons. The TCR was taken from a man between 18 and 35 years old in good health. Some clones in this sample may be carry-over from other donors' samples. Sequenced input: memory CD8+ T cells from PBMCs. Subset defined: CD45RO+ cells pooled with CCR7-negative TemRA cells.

Here the CDR3 reads CASSATRDRGTGELFF. CDR3 coding DNA: TGTGCCAGCAGCGCCACCCGGGACAGGGGGACCGGGGAGCTGTTTTTT. This chain connects TRBV7-2 to TRBJ2-2; 11 positions agree with TRBD1. The V gene end was trimmed by 5 bases and the J gene end by 5 bases; junction bases not matched to a gene: 7. Germline loops: CDR1 SGHTA, CDR2 FQGNSA. The length of the CDR3 is 16 residues.